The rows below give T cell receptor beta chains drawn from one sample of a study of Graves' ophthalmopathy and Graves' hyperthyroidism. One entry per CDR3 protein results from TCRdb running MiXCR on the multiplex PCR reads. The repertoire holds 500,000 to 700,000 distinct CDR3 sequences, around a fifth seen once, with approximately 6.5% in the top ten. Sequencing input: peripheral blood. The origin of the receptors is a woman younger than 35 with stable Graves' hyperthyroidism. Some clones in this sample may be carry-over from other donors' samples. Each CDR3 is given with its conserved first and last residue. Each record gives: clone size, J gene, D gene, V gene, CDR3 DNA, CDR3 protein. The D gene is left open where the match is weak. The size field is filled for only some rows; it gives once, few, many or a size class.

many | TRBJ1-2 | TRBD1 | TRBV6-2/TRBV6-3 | TGTGCCAGCAGTTATGACCGGGACAGGGAAAGGGGTGGCTACACCTTC | CASSYDRDRERGGYTF
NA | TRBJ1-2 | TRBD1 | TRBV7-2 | TGTGCCAGCAGCTACCGCTCCTCTGCAGGGGGCTATGGCTACACCTTC | CASSYRSSAGGYGYTF
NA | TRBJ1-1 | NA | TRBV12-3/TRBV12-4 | TGTGCCAGCAGCCGGGGGACAAAGACTGAAGCTTTCTTT | CASSRGTKTEAFF
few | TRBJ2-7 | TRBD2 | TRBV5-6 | TGTGCCAGCTTTGGGACTACCACCTCCTACGAGCAGTACTTC | CASFGTTTSYEQYF
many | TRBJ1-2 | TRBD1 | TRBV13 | TGTGCCAGCAGCCCCAGGACAGGGGGAAAGAATGGCTACACCTTC | CASSPRTGGKNGYTF
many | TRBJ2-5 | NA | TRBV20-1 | TGCAGTGCTAGAACGGACAGTGAGACCCAGTACTTC | CSARTDSETQYF
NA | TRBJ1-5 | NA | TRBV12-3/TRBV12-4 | TGTGCCAGCAGCCCGCGCCACCCGGCCCAGCATTTT | CASSPRHPAQHF
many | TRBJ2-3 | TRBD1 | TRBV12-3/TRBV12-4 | TGTGCCAGCAGTTTGGCGGGACAGGCAGATACGCAGTATTTT | CASSLAGQADTQYF
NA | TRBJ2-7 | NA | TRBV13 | TGTGCCAGCAGCGGGGTCGGGTCTCTCTCCCGGTACGAGCAGTACTTC | CASSGVGSLSRYEQYF
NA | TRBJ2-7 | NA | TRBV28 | TGTGCCAGCAGTTTTTTGAGGGGTTACGAGCAGTACTTC | CASSFLRGYEQYF
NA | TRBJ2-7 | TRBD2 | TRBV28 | TGTGCCAGCACCGCCCGGGCGGGAGGGCCGAGGGAGCAGTACTTC | CASTARAGGPREQYF
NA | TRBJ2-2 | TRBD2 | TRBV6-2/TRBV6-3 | TGTGCCAGCAGTTACTATTCGGGGGGGGGACGAACCGGGGAGCTGTTTTTT | CASSYYSGGGRTGELFF
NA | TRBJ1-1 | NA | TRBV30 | TGTGCCTGGAGTGCAGAAGAGGGTGCCATGAACACTGAAGCTTTCTTT | CAWSAEEGAMNTEAFF
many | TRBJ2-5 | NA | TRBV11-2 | TGTGCCAGCAGCTGGAGGAGAGTAGGACTGGAAGAGACCCAGTACTTC | CASSWRRVGLEETQYF
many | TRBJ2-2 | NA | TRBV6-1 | TGTGCCAGCAGTGCTTTGTCACAGAAAGGTGGTGGGGAGCTGTTTTTT | CASSALSQKGGGELFF
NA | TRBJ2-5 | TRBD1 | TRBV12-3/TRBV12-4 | TGTGCCAGCAGTTTGGGACAGGGGTGGCGGGAGACCCAGTACTTC | CASSLGQGWRETQYF
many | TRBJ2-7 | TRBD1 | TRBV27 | TGTGCCAGCAGTTTTGTCGGGACAGGTCAAGACGAGCAGTACTTC | CASSFVGTGQDEQYF
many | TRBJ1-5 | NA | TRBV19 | TGTGCCAGTAGTAACCTCCCGACAGACGGCAATCAGCCCCAGCATTTT | CASSNLPTDGNQPQHF
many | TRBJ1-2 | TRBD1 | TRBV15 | TGTGCCACCAGTCTCGACCGCGGACAGGGCTATGGCTACACCTTC | CATSLDRGQGYGYTF
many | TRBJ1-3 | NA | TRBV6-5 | TGTGCCAGCAGTTACACACCGTGGGGTACCTCTGGAAACACCATATATTTT | CASSYTPWGTSGNTIYF
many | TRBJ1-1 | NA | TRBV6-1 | TGTGCCGGCAGTGTCCGGAACACTGAAGCTTTCTTT | CAGSVRNTEAFF
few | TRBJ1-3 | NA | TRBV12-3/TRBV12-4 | TGTGCCAGCAGTTTTTTGGAAAACACCATATATTTT | CASSFLENTIYF
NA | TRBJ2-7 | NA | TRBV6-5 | TGTGCCAGCAGTTACTCGAGCGCGAGAAGATTCTACGAGCAGTACTTC | CASSYSSARRFYEQYF
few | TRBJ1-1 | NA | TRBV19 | TGTGCCAGTAGTAGAGCAGGGCAGGGGAACACTGAAGCTTTCTTT | CASSRAGQGNTEAFF
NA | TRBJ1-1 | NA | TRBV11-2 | TGTGCCAGCAGCATCCGGGTCCTGAACACTGAAGCTTTCTTT | CASSIRVLNTEAFF
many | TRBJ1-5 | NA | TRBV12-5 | TGTGCTAGTGCCCAGGGGAATCAGCCCCAGCATTTT | CASAQGNQPQHF
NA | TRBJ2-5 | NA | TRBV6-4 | TGTGCCAGCAGTCGACACAACCTCCAAGAGACCCAGTACTTC | CASSRHNLQETQYF
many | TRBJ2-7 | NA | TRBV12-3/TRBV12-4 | TGTGCCAGCAGGGACGGACAGCGCCCCTCCTACGAGCAGTACTTC | CASRDGQRPSYEQYF
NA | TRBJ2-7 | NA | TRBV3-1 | TGTGCCAGCAGCCAAGCTAATCCCTGGACATCCGGGGAAGAGCAGTACTTC | CASSQANPWTSGEEQYF
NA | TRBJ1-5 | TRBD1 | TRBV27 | TGTGCCAGCAGTTCCGAACGACAGGGGCTCAATCAGCCCCAGCATTTT | CASSSERQGLNQPQHF
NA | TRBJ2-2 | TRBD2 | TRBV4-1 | TGCGCCAGCATGGGGACAAGCGGGAGTTTCACCGGGGAGCTGTTTTTT | CASMGTSGSFTGELFF
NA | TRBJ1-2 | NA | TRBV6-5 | TGTGCCAGCAGTATATCGACAGCTAACTATGGCTACACCTTC | CASSISTANYGYTF
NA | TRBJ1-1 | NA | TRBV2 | TGTGCCAGCAAGGAGTACACTGAAGCTTTCTTT | CASKEYTEAFF
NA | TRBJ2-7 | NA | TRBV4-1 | TGCGCCAGCAGCCAAGATTTTTCCCCCAGGAGCTTTCAACCCTACGAGCAGTACTTC | CASSQDFSPRSFQPYEQYF
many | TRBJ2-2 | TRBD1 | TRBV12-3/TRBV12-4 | TGTGCCAGCGAAAACAGGGGCACCGGGGAGCTGTTTTTT | CASENRGTGELFF
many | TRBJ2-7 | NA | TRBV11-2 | TGTGCCAGCAGCTTATGGGGAAGTGGCGAGCAGTACTTC | CASSLWGSGEQYF
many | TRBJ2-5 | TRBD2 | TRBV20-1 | TGCAGTGGTCTGGGACTAGCGAGGCAAGAGACCCAGTACTTC | CSGLGLARQETQYF
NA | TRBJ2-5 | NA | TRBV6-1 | TGTGCCAGCAGACGTGACAGGAATCAAGAGACCCAGTACTTC | CASRRDRNQETQYF
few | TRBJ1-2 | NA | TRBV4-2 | TGTGCCAGCAGCCCAGCCGGGACGGGAAGCTATGGCTACACCTTC | CASSPAGTGSYGYTF
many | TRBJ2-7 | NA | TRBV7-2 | TGTGCCAGCAGCTTAGATCGGGGCCAGTACGAGCAGTACTTC | CASSLDRGQYEQYF